This passage covers 22 T cell receptor beta chains from one sample sequenced in a study of CD8+ T cells in alopecia areata (dated by TCRdb to the late 2010s). The sample's treatment or condition label, in plain terms: oral pan-JAK inhibitor, 5-10 mg twice daily. Library construction relied on the immunoSEQ multiplex PCR assay. RNA was extracted from all samples and reverse transcribed into cDNA, which served as template for TCR sequencing. The clones in this table, taken by TCRdb from immuneACCESS, are in-frame only. Not every clone is retained; where verified, under half of the shortfall comes from an unresolved V gene, and the cause of the rest is unknown. This sample has fewer than 250,000 clones in its table, and more than 30% of those were observed once. The ten largest account for just under 0.5% of the sample. The material sequenced was CD4+ T cells sorted from blood, taken at approximately week 30, from a patient treated with tofacitinib. All receptors derive from a human donor with alopecia areata.

This clone was observed a few times. The CDR3 spells CASSLAPAPINTEAFF. The DNA for the CDR3 is TGCGCCAGCAGCTTGGCTCCCGCACCCATTAACACTGAAGCTTTCTTT. The chain is built from TRBV5-1 and TRBJ1-1; D gene unclear. Germline-derived CDR1 and CDR2 are SGHRS and YFSETQ. Trimming cost V 0 bases and J 2 bases, with 14 bases left between them. This CDR3 is 16 amino acids long. Complete variable domain (other parts from reference TRBV5-1 and TRBJ1-1): KAGVTQTPRYLIKTRGQQVTLSCSPISGHRSVSWYQQTPGQGLQFLFEYFSETQRNKGNFPGRFSGRQFSNSRSEMNVSTLELGDSALYLCASSLAPAPINTEAFFGQGTRLTVV.

The chain couples TRBV9 to TRBJ2-3, with TRBD2 matching over 10 bases. The germline V gene encodes CDR1 SGDLS and CDR2 YYNGEE. J lost 6 bases, V lost 3 bases, and 10 bases had no gene match. The CDR3 spans 16 residues. DNA of the CDR3: TGTGCCAGCAGCGCCGGAGCGGGAGGGCCAAGTGATACGCAGTATTTT. It yields the protein CASSAGAGGPSDTQYF.

Only a few counts were recorded for this clone. V and J are TRBV4-2 and TRBJ1-5; 9 bases align to TRBD1. Losses at the gene ends were 3 bases for V and 0 bases for J; bases not matched to a gene: 3. Per the germline V gene, CDR1 is LGHNA and CDR2 is YNFKEQ. CDR3 length: 16 amino acids. CDR3 in DNA: TGTGCCAGCAGCCAGGGACAGGGTTATAGCAATCAGCCCCAGCATTTT. Translation: CASSQGQGYSNQPQHF.

The CDR3 protein is CASSLLGILRPQHF. CDR3 DNA sequence: TGTGCCAGCAGCTTATTGGGCATCTTGAGGCCCCAGCATTTT. The chain uses TRBV7-2 and TRBJ1-5; the D is unclear. The germline V and J ends were trimmed by 2 bases and 9 bases, with 14 bases remaining between them. This CDR3 region has 14 residues. The germline V gene has CDR1 SGHTA and CDR2 FQGNSA. Full variable domain (missing parts from reference TRBV7-2 and TRBJ1-5): GAGVSQSPSNKVTEKGKDVELRCDPISGHTALYWYRQSLGQGLEFLIYFQGNSAPDKSGLPSDRFSAERTGGSVSTLTIQRTQQEDSAVYLCASSLLGILRPQHFGDGTRLSIL.

Many counts were recorded for this clone. The chain's CDR3 is CAISQGRNIQYF. The CDR3 DNA reads as TGTGCCATCAGCCAGGGACGGAACATTCAGTACTTC. J is TRBJ2-4 and V is TRBV10-3; D may match TRBD1 or TRBD2 (5 bases each). This CDR3 region has 12 residues. Germline assignment: CDR1 ENHRY and CDR2 SYGVKD. Trimming pared 6 bases from V and 7 bases from J, leaving 10 bases between.

This clone showed up just a few times. The V gene is TRBV7-3, the J gene TRBJ2-2, with no clear D. V was shortened by 3 bases and J by 2 bases, with 10 bases between the two germline ends. This CDR3 region has 15 residues. CDR1 and CDR2 from the germline V gene are SGHTA and FQGTGA. CDR3 in amino acids: CASSLDGLNTGELFF. CDR3 nucleotide sequence: TGTGCCAGCAGCTTGGACGGTTTAAACACCGGGGAGCTGTTTTTT.

This clone was found many times. V is TRBV19 and J is TRBJ2-7; D is uncertain. Germline assignment: CDR1 LNHDA and CDR2 SQIVND (reference sequence). This CDR3 is 17 amino acids long. V lost 5 bases and J lost 0, with 20 bases in between. CDR3 DNA sequence: TGTGCCAGTAGTTCCCTCCACGGGCGATCGGCCTCCTACGAGCAGTACTTC. It is translated as CASSSLHGRSASYEQYF.

The chain joins TRBV7-8 to TRBJ1-1; D is perhaps TRBD1 (6 bases). V shed 0 bases and J shed 0 bases, with 17 bases lying between them. CDR1 and CDR2 from the germline V gene are SGHVS and FQNEAQ. The CDR3 runs to 18 residues. CDR3 region: CASSLAGRGITMNTEAFF. Written as DNA, the CDR3 is TGTGCCAGCAGCTTAGCCGGCAGGGGTATAACGATGAACACTGAAGCTTTCTTT.

This clone was found a few times. The rearrangement joins TRBV5-8 to TRBJ2-1; the match to TRBD2 covers 9 bases. Germline V lookup: CDR1 SGHTS, CDR2 YDEGEE. V gave up 2 bases and J gave up 0 bases; unmatched junction bases: 0. The CDR3 totals 15 residues. DNA of the CDR3: TGTGCCAGCAGCTTTAGCGGGAGCTCCTACAATGAGCAGTTCTTC. Translating gives CASSFSGSSYNEQFF.

This clone came up many times. The rearrangement uses TRBV19 and TRBJ2-3, with no clear D. Trimming removed 3 bases from V and 0 bases from J, with 4 bases in between. The CDR3 loop spans 13 amino acids. From germline, CDR1 is LNHDA and CDR2 SQIVND (reference sequence). The CDR3 DNA sequence: TGTGCCAGTAGTATGACTAGCACAGATACGCAGTATTTT. This codes for CASSMTSTDTQYF.

The sample holds a few counts of this clone. This sample also contains other DNA sequences that code for the same CDR3. The gene calls are TRBV30 and TRBJ1-1; D call uncertain. Trimming removed 0 bases at V and 1 base at J, with 6 bases between. Germline V gene data show CDR1 as GTSNPN and CDR2 as SVGIG (reference sequence). The CDR3 is 13 amino acids. CDR3 bases: TGTGCCTGGAGTGTGTCCGAGAACACTGAAGCTTTCTTT. Translated: CAWSVSENTEAFF.

This chain joins TRBV5-1 and TRBJ1-2; D unclear. Germline lookup yields CDR1 SGHRS and CDR2 YFSETQ. There are 14 residues in the CDR3. Trimming left V 0 bases short and J 2 bases short, with 8 bases between. CDR3 protein: CASSLEVVNYGYTF. DNA of the CDR3: TGCGCCAGCAGCTTGGAGGTAGTCAACTATGGCTACACCTTC.

This chain links TRBV9 with TRBJ2-1; D possibly corresponds to TRBD2 (5 bases). V lost 0 bases to trimming and J lost 0 bases, with 10 bases between them. The CDR3 totals 16 residues. Germline V gene lookup returns CDR1 SGDLS and CDR2 YYNGEE. CDR3 in DNA: TGTGCCAGCAGCGTAGGAGGGTCGGGCTCCTACAATGAGCAGTTCTTC. Translation: CASSVGGSGSYNEQFF.

This chain connects TRBV7-3 to TRBJ2-6; D is perhaps TRBD1 (6 bases). Trimming removed 5 bases from V and 2 bases from J, with 13 bases in between. Germline V gives CDR1 SGHTA, CDR2 FQGTGA. The CDR3 is 16 amino acids. This chain's CDR3 is CASSVQGAAGANVLTF. The CDR3 bases are TGTGCCAGCAGCGTACAGGGTGCGGCTGGGGCCAACGTCCTGACTTTC.

The V call is TRBV14, the J call TRBJ1-6, with 9 bases aligning to TRBD1. CDR3 length: 16 residues. Germline V gene lookup returns CDR1 SGHDN and CDR2 FVKESK. Losses at the gene ends were 4 bases for V and 14 bases for J; bases not matched to a gene: 15. CDR3 DNA sequence: TGTGCCAGCAGCCCGACGGGACAGGGCTCCTTAAGGGCCCTCCACTTT. This sequence encodes CASSPTGQGSLRALHF.

A single count supports this clone. The rearrangement links TRBV30 to TRBJ2-7; 13 bases are a match to TRBD2. Germline trimming cut 3 bases from V and 2 bases from J; bases unmatched to any gene: 4. Per the germline V gene, CDR1 is GTSNPN and CDR2 is SVGIG (reference sequence). The CDR3 runs 15 residues. This CDR3 is CAWSRGLAGTYEQYF. The CDR3 nucleotides read TGTGCCTGGAGCCGGGGACTAGCGGGAACCTACGAGCAGTACTTC.

This chain links TRBV6-5 with TRBJ2-7, with 13 bases that match TRBD2. Germline loops: CDR1 MNHEY, CDR2 SVGAGI. Trimming removed 6 bases from V and 1 base from J; junction bases left unmatched: 3. The CDR3 spans 15 residues. The CDR3, as DNA: TGTGCCAGCAGCCGGACTAGCGGGAGTTCCTACGAGCAGTACTTC. It specifies CASSRTSGSSYEQYF.

The CDR3 region has the DNA TGTGCCAGCACGAGGGGGCTGGCAGGCGAGGGAGGCTACACCTTC. Residues: CASTRGLAGEGGYTF. The chain combines TRBV9 with TRBJ1-2; 7 bases are shared with TRBD1. The CDR3 spans 15 residues. Germline assignment: CDR1 SGDLS and CDR2 YYNGEE. V trimming: 6 bases; J trimming: 8 bases; junction bases outside the gene matches: 16.

This CDR3 is CASSTGNTGELFF. Here the CDR3 DNA reads TGCGCCAGCAGTACTGGGAACACCGGGGAGCTGTTTTTT. The chain carries TRBV10-1 and TRBJ2-2; D unclear. The V end lost 5 bases, the J end lost 1 base, and 5 bases lay between the germline ends. CDR1 is WNHNN, CDR2 SYGVQD, per germline (reference sequence). CDR3 length equals 13 residues.

This clone has only a few counts. Other DNA sequences in this specimen translate into the identical CDR3. The rearrangement links TRBV18 to TRBJ1-1; TRBD1 agrees at 7 bases. V gave up 6 bases and J gave up 5 bases; unmatched junction bases: 6. This CDR3 spans 13 amino acids. Germline CDR1 is KGHSH and CDR2 is LQKENI. This CDR3 reads CASSTQGDTEAFF. The CDR3 DNA reads TGTGCCAGCTCGACCCAGGGGGATACTGAAGCTTTCTTT.

This clone was seen a handful of times. This sequence joins TRBV5-4 and TRBJ2-3; D may correspond to TRBD1 or TRBD2 (6 bases each). CDR3 length: 16 residues. V was cut by 1 base and J by 1 base, with 13 bases left in between. CDR1 SGHNT and CDR2 YYREEE come from the germline V gene (reference sequence). The chain's CDR3 is CASSLRFGGRTDTQYF. CDR3 DNA: TGTGCCAGCAGCTTGAGATTCGGGGGCCGCACAGATACGCAGTATTTT.

The CDR3 region is CASSLAQEIYEQYF. DNA of the CDR3: TGTGCCAGCAGCTTAGCACAGGAAATCTACGAGCAGTACTTC. V gene TRBV7-2 combines with J gene TRBJ2-7; TRBD1 is a possible D gene (5 bases). Trimming pared 0 bases from V and 3 bases from J, leaving 9 bases between. CDR3 size: 14 residues. Germline V CDR1 and CDR2: SGHTA, FQGNSA.